The 30 T cell receptor beta chains reported below all come from one sample, sequenced in a study of identifying expanded T cells in peripheral blood. Produced via immunoSEQ multiplex PCR; TCRdb's table is partial and in-frame only. The sample records approximately 63,000 clones, about 90% being singletons. Sequences were obtained from blood. The source is a person aged 18 to 75 in good health.

CDR3 nucleotide sequence: TGTGCCAGCAGTCCACTAGCGGGAGGGTCTGATACGCAGTATTTT. Its protein product is CASSPLAGGSDTQYF. The chain carries TRBV7-2 and TRBJ2-3; 13 nucleotides match TRBD2. Germline assignment: CDR1 SGHTA and CDR2 FQGNSA. After removal of 6 bases from V and 6 bases from J, the junction contained 6 bases not matched to a gene. This CDR3 spans 15 amino acids.

V and J are TRBV25-1 and TRBJ2-1; perhaps TRBD2 as D (6 bases). Trimming shortened V by 8 bases and J by 0 bases, and 8 bases separated the two germline ends. The V gene's germline CDR1 is MGHDK and CDR2 SYGVNS. This CDR3 comprises 13 residues. The chain's CDR3 is CASRRGSYNEQFF. CDR3 bases: TGTGCCAGCCGGAGGGGCTCCTACAATGAGCAGTTCTTC.

The chain is built from TRBV4-3 and TRBJ2-1; 13 bases map to TRBD2. Germline values: CDR1 LGHNA, CDR2 YSLEER. The CDR3 has 15 residues. J gave up 15 bases and V 0 bases, and 8 bases lay outside the gene matches. CDR3 protein: CASSQDLGLAGRMFF. As DNA, the CDR3 is TGCGCCAGCAGCCAAGATCTGGGACTAGCGGGACGAATGTTCTTC.

The chain couples TRBV7-2 to TRBJ2-3; the D is unclear. This CDR3 region has 13 residues. The germline gives CDR1 SGHTA, CDR2 FQGNSA. V shed 8 bases and J shed 2 bases, with 11 bases lying between them. The DNA of the CDR3 is TGTGCCAGCGACTCAGGAATCACAGATACGCAGTATTTT. Translated: CASDSGITDTQYF.

The chain uses TRBV6-5 and TRBJ2-7, with a possible D match to TRBD1 (6 bases). Per the germline V gene, CDR1 is MNHEY and CDR2 is SVGAGI. Trimming cost V 5 bases and J 12 bases, with 23 bases left between them. The CDR3 has 14 amino acids. The CDR3 protein is CASSLNTGTSGWYF. CDR3 in DNA: TGTGCCAGCAGTCTCAACACAGGGACCTCCGGGTGGTACTTC.

The chain is built from TRBV15 and TRBJ1-4, with a possible D match to TRBD1 (6 bases). Trimming cost V 0 bases and J 7 bases, with 12 bases left between them. The germline gives CDR1 LNHNV, CDR2 YYDKDF (reference sequence). This CDR3 has 15 amino acids. This chain's CDR3 is CATSRDREGGEKLFF. Written as DNA, the CDR3 is TGTGCCACCAGCAGAGACAGGGAGGGGGGTGAAAAACTGTTTTTT.

The chain couples TRBV6-1 to TRBJ2-3; TRBD2 matches 8 bases. In germline, CDR1 is MNHNS, CDR2 SASEGT. This CDR3 comprises 15 residues. Losses at the gene ends were 3 bases for V and 4 bases for J; bases not matched to a gene: 6. DNA of the CDR3: TGTGCCAGCAGTGAGAACGGGGGGGCGGCAGATACGCAGTATTTT. Its translation: CASSENGGAADTQYF.

This sequence joins TRBV27 and TRBJ2-5, with TRBD2 matching 14 bases. CDR3 length equals 15 residues. J lost 5 bases, V lost 2 bases, and 1 base had no gene match. Per the germline V gene, CDR1 is MNHEY and CDR2 is SMNVEV (reference sequence). CDR3 in DNA: TGTGCCAGCAGTTTAGGGACTAGCGGGAGCGAGACCCAGTACTTC. This encodes CASSLGTSGSETQYF.

The V and J genes are TRBV5-1 and TRBJ1-6; no reliable D call. The CDR3 is 12 amino acids. CDR1 is SGHRS and CDR2 is YFSETQ in the germline V gene. Trimming removed 4 bases at V and 10 bases at J, with 9 bases between. CDR3 nucleotides: TGCGCCAGCAGCCAGGTGGGCTCACCCCTCCACTTT. Translating gives CASSQVGSPLHF.

This CDR3 reads CASSLVRGSSPTTYNEQFF. The CDR3 nucleotides read TGTGCCAGCAGTTTGGTCAGGGGGTCTAGCCCAACCACCTACAATGAGCAGTTCTTC. V is TRBV28 and J is TRBJ2-1; TRBD1 matches at 7 bases. Germline V gene sequence: CDR1 MDHEN, CDR2 SYDVKM. This CDR3 is 19 amino acids long. The ends lost 3 bases at V and 2 bases at J; junction bases unmatched: 16.

The chain combines TRBV28 with TRBJ2-7, with D perhaps matching TRBD1 (6 bases). Trimming removed 6 bases from V and 4 bases from J, with 13 bases in between. The CDR3 sequence is 13 residues long. Germline CDR1 MDHEN, CDR2 SYDVKM. The CDR3 DNA reads TGTGCCAGCAGCCCCCGAACAGGGTACGAGCAGTACTTC. Amino acid sequence: CASSPRTGYEQYF.

This rearrangement joins TRBV25-1 to TRBJ1-4; 7 bases align to TRBD1. Germline CDR1 MGHDK, CDR2 SYGVNS. The CDR3 totals 15 residues. Losses at the gene ends were 4 bases for V and 4 bases for J; bases not matched to a gene: 6. The CDR3 DNA reads as TGTGCCAGCAGTGCATCGAGACAGGGTAATGAAAAACTGTTTTTT. Protein sequence: CASSASRQGNEKLFF.

The V call is TRBV28, the J call TRBJ1-4; D is ambiguous. Trimming stripped 2 bases from V and 6 bases from J, with 16 bases between. The V gene's germline CDR1 is MDHEN and CDR2 SYDVKM. CDR3 length equals 16 residues. The chain's CDR3 is CASSLTLRFLDEKLFF. The CDR3 DNA follows: TGTGCCAGCAGTTTAACCCTCAGATTCCTCGATGAAAAACTGTTTTTT.

This clone is termed medium-sized (0.01 to 0.1%). The chain uses TRBV6-1 and TRBJ2-1, with 9 nucleotides matching TRBD2. The J segment lost 6 bases and the V segment lost 2 bases, leaving 2 bases of the junction unmatched. CDR1 and CDR2 (germline): MNHNS, SASEGT. This CDR3 has 14 amino acids. CDR3 DNA: TGTGCCAGCAGTGAACTAGCGGGGAGCAATGAGCAGTTCTTC. Its translation is CASSELAGSNEQFF.

In nucleotides, the CDR3 is TGTGCCAGCAGCTTACTCGGTGGCTTTAATTCACCCCTCCACTTT. Translation: CASSLLGGFNSPLHF. The V and J genes are TRBV7-3 and TRBJ1-6; D not resolved. In germline, CDR1 is SGHTA, CDR2 FQGTGA. The V and J ends lost 2 bases and 6 bases respectively, with 11 bases between them. The CDR3 runs to 15 residues.

This chain uses TRBV4-1 with TRBJ2-5; 7 positions agree with TRBD2. This CDR3 spans 17 amino acids. CDR1 MGHRA and CDR2 YSYEKL come from the germline V gene. The V gene end was trimmed by 0 bases and the J gene end by 4 bases; junction bases not matched to a gene: 11. The CDR3 loop is CASSQDPFVSGRETQYF. The CDR3 DNA is TGCGCCAGCAGCCAAGATCCCTTCGTTAGCGGGCGAGAGACCCAGTACTTC.

The genes are TRBV21-1 and TRBJ2-3; the table calls TRBD2, which could not be checked here. TRBV21-1 is an annotated pseudogene. This CDR3 spans 13 amino acids. CDR3 protein: CASRETNTDTQYF. The CDR3, as DNA: TGTGCCAGCAGAGAGACTAACACAGATACGCAGTATTTT.

The rearrangement links TRBV5-1 to TRBJ2-7; TRBD1 aligns across 8 bases. The CDR3 has 12 amino acids. Per the germline V gene, CDR1 is SGHRS and CDR2 is YFSETQ. J gave up 7 bases and V 5 bases, and 5 bases lay outside the gene matches. This CDR3 is CASSQGAGEQYF. In DNA form, the CDR3 reads TGCGCCAGCAGTCAGGGGGCAGGAGAGCAGTACTTC.

V and J are TRBV25-1 and TRBJ1-1; the D is unclear. V was trimmed by 2 bases and J by 10 bases, leaving 8 bases between them. The CDR3 is 11 amino acids. Germline CDR1 reads MGHDK; CDR2 reads SYGVNS. The CDR3 DNA reads as TGTGCCAGCAGTGAAGGCCTGATAGCTTTCTTT. Its protein product is CASSEGLIAFF. Together with reference TRBV25-1 and TRBJ1-1, the CDR3 gives the full variable domain: EADIYQTPRYLVIGTGKKITLECSQTMGHDKMYWYQQDPGMELHLIHYSYGVNSTEKGDLSSESTVSRIRTEHFPLTLESARPSHTSQYLCASSEGLIAFFGQGTRLTVV.

This clone was observed a single time. The chain combines TRBV11-2 with TRBJ2-7; TRBD1 matches 8 bases. The J segment lost 3 bases and the V segment lost 4 bases, leaving 8 bases of the junction unmatched. CDR3 length equals 15 residues. Looked up from germline, CDR1 is SGHAT and CDR2 is FQNNGV. The CDR3 bases are TGTGCCAGCAGCTCAATAGAGACAGGGGACTACGAGCAGTACTTC. It encodes CASSSIETGDYEQYF. Filled out from reference TRBV11-2 and TRBJ2-7, the complete variable domain reads EAGVAQSPRYKIIEKRQSVAFWCNPISGHATLYWYQQILGQGPKLLIQFQNNGVVDDSQLPKDRFSAERLKGVDSTLKIQPAKLEDSAVYLCASSSIETGDYEQYFGPGTRLTVT.

The rearrangement joins TRBV6-4 to TRBJ2-1, with D maybe TRBD1 (6 bases). The V and J ends lost 6 bases and 6 bases respectively, with 12 bases between them. Germline V gene lookup returns CDR1 MRHNA and CDR2 SNTAGT. This CDR3 has 13 amino acids. The CDR3 sequence is CASSATGSNEQFF. CDR3 nucleotide sequence: TGTGCCAGCAGCGCGACAGGTTCCAATGAGCAGTTCTTC.

The chain has TRBV6-4 and TRBJ2-3; 9 nucleotides agree with TRBD2. Trimming removed 3 bases from V and 6 bases from J; junction bases left unmatched: 7. Germline-derived CDR1 and CDR2 are MRHNA and SNTAGT. The CDR3 runs to 15 residues. Here the CDR3 DNA reads TGTGCCAGCAGTGAGCTAGCGGGACGTGTGGATACGCAGTATTTT. Protein: CASSELAGRVDTQYF.

The chain uses TRBV7-2 and TRBJ2-5, with a weak D call TRBD2 (6 bases). Germline CDR1 and CDR2: SGHTA and FQGNSA. This CDR3 region has 12 residues. V shed 8 bases and J shed 4 bases, with 11 bases lying between them. As DNA, the CDR3 is TGTGCCAGCGCTAGCGAAATAGAGACCCAGTACTTC. Translating it yields CASASEIETQYF.

J is TRBJ2-1 and V is TRBV10-3; D is tentatively TRBD1 or TRBD2 (5 bases each). Looked up from germline, CDR1 is ENHRY and CDR2 is SYGVKD. The V gene lost 2 bases and the J gene lost 8 bases, with 10 bases spanning the gap. The CDR3 has 13 residues. The CDR3 is CAISETGRDEQFF. CDR3 nucleotides: TGTGCCATCAGTGAGACGGGGCGGGATGAGCAGTTCTTC.

V gene TRBV27 combines with J gene TRBJ2-5, with D possibly matching TRBD2 (6 bases). This CDR3 has 13 amino acids. With 1 base removed from V and 3 bases from J, the gap between germline ends came to 6 bases. Germline V lookup: CDR1 MNHEY, CDR2 SMNVEV (reference sequence). CDR3 in amino acids: CASSLLAEETQYF. CDR3 nucleotides: TGTGCCAGCAGTTTATTAGCGGAAGAGACCCAGTACTTC.

This chain links TRBV5-1 with TRBJ2-3; 9 positions agree with TRBD2. The junction had 5 bases not matched to a gene; V was cut back by 0 bases and J by 0 bases. This CDR3 spans 17 amino acids. In germline, CDR1 is SGHRS, CDR2 YFSETQ. The CDR3, as DNA: TGCGCCAGCAGCTTGGAGGCTAGCGGGGTTAGCACAGATACGCAGTATTTT. Protein sequence: CASSLEASGVSTDTQYF.

This chain connects TRBV7-3 to TRBJ2-3; D is uncertain. This CDR3 has 14 residues. V was clipped by 1 base and J by 2 bases, with 7 bases between them. Per the germline V gene, CDR1 is SGHTA and CDR2 is FQGTGA. The CDR3: CASSLNTVTDTQYF. DNA for the CDR3: TGTGCCAGCAGCTTAAATACAGTCACAGATACGCAGTATTTT. Complete variable domain (other parts from reference TRBV7-3 and TRBJ2-3): GAGVSQTPSNKVTEKGKYVELRCDPISGHTALYWYRQSLGQGPEFLIYFQGTGAADDSGLPNDRFFAVRPEGSVSTLKIQRTERGDSAVYLCASSLNTVTDTQYFGPGTRLTVL.

This chain links TRBV6-1 with TRBJ2-1; possible D gene TRBD1, 5 bases. CDR1 MNHNS and CDR2 SASEGT come from the germline V gene. This CDR3 has 13 amino acids. V was clipped by 6 bases and J by 4 bases, with 10 bases between them. The CDR3 loop is CASSVQEYNEQFF. CDR3 DNA sequence: TGTGCCAGCAGCGTACAGGAGTACAATGAGCAGTTCTTC.

The chain recombines TRBV27 with TRBJ2-7, with no clear D. This CDR3 is 11 amino acids long. Germline values: CDR1 MNHEY, CDR2 SMNVEV (reference sequence). V lost 6 bases to trimming and J lost 6 bases, with 9 bases between them. The CDR3 DNA reads TGTGCCAGCAGGCGGCTATCCGAGCAGTACTTC. Protein sequence: CASRRLSEQYF.

Only one count was recorded for this clone. The chain couples TRBV25-1 to TRBJ2-1, with 13 bases identical to TRBD2. The ends lost 3 bases at V and 7 bases at J; junction bases unmatched: 6. The CDR3 extends over 16 amino acids. Germline CDR1 is MGHDK and CDR2 is SYGVNS. CDR3 DNA: TGTGCCAGCAGTGACATACTAGCGGGAGGGGGTAATGAGCAGTTCTTC. This sequence encodes CASSDILAGGGNEQFF.